This is a list of T cell receptor beta chains from one sample in a study of beta chain features in type 1 diabetes. Produced via immunoSEQ multiplex PCR; TCRdb's table is partial and in-frame only. The table includes 600,000 or so clones, over 10% detected once. Sample: naive CD4+ T cells from blood. The source of these receptors is a man in his thirties or forties with type 1 diabetes. CDR3s include the opening cysteine and the closing phenylalanine or tryptophan. The order of the fields is D gene, V gene, J gene, clone size, CDR3 protein, CDR3 DNA. A D gene is named only where the DNA matches it firmly. Rows may omit the clone size; those that give it use once, few, many or a size class.

>-|TRBV7-2|TRBJ2-3|few
CASSSADTQYF
TGTGCCAGCAGCTCGGCAGATACGCAGTATTTT
>-|TRBV4-3|TRBJ2-4|few
CASSQGDLAKNIQYF
TGCGCCAGCAGCCAAGGGGACTTAGCCAAAAACATTCAGTACTTC
>-|TRBV18|TRBJ2-4|few
CASSPPGLAKNIQYF
TGTGCCAGCTCACCGCCAGGTCTAGCCAAAAACATTCAGTACTTC
>-|TRBV29-1|TRBJ1-1|few
CSVVVFAHTEAFF
TGCAGCGTTGTTGTGTTCGCTCACACTGAAGCTTTCTTT
>-|TRBV25-1|TRBJ1-2|few
CASTIQTGQPYIVYGYTF
TGTGCCAGCACCATCCAGACAGGCCAACCTTACATCGTCTATGGCTACACCTTC
>-|TRBV7-7|TRBJ1-3|-
CASSPTRSGNTIYF
TGTGCTAGCAGCCCGACCCGCTCTGGAAACACCATATATTTT
>-|TRBV19|TRBJ2-2|few
CASGQLTNTGELFF
TGTGCCAGTGGGCAGCTCACGAACACCGGGGAGCTGTTTTTT
>-|TRBV5-1|TRBJ2-3|-
CASSLGSPDTQYF
TGCGCCAGCAGCTTAGGCTCCCCAGATACGCAGTATTTT
>TRBD1|TRBV7-3|TRBJ2-2|-
CASSERQGNTGELFF
TGTGCCAGCAGCGAAAGACAGGGGAACACCGGGGAGCTGTTTTTT
>-|TRBV2|TRBJ2-4|few
CASTGTPANIQYF
TGTGCCAGCACCGGGACCCCTGCGAACATTCAGTACTTC
>-|TRBV4-3|TRBJ2-7|-
CASSQGLPYEQYF
TGCGCCAGCAGCCAAGGATTGCCCTACGAGCAGTACTTC
>-|TRBV7-8|TRBJ1-1|few
CASSLGPAWPEAFF
TGTGCCAGCAGCTTAGGGCCAGCTTGGCCTGAAGCTTTCTTT
>TRBD2|TRBV7-2|TRBJ2-7|-
CASSLNMGGGPYEQYF
TGTGCCAGCAGTCTTAACATGGGCGGGGGACCCTACGAGCAGTACTTC
>-|TRBV5-1|TRBJ2-7|-
CASSTGDSYEQYF
TGCGCCAGCAGCACAGGCGACTCCTACGAGCAGTACTTC
>TRBD1|TRBV18|TRBJ1-1|few
CASWRGQGMMNTEAFF
TGTGCCAGCTGGCGTGGACAGGGGATGATGAACACTGAAGCTTTCTTT
>-|TRBV5-1|TRBJ2-2|few
CASSLPQGYTGELFF
TGCGCCAGCAGCTTGCCTCAGGGGTACACCGGGGAGCTGTTTTTT
>TRBD1|TRBV14|TRBJ1-2|-
CASSQEHRGLGGYTF
TGTGCCAGCAGCCAAGAGCACAGGGGGCTGGGTGGCTACACCTTC
>-|TRBV6-5|TRBJ2-7|-
CASSPQGIDYEQYF
TGTGCCAGCAGTCCTCAGGGGATAGACTACGAGCAGTACTTC
>TRBD1|TRBV7-9|TRBJ2-3|-
CASSSDRGRTDTQYF
TGTGCCAGCAGCTCCGACAGGGGGCGAACAGATACGCAGTATTTT
>TRBD2|TRBV5-1|TRBJ2-2|-
CASSLEGTSSGELFF
TGCGCCAGCAGCTTGGAAGGGACTAGTTCCGGGGAGCTGTTTTTT
>-|TRBV18|TRBJ1-2|-
CASSPPQVPRGGYTF
TGTGCCAGCTCACCACCCCAGGTCCCCCGGGGAGGCTACACCTTC
>-|TRBV29-1|TRBJ2-7|-
CSVEEGVQQYF
TGCAGCGTTGAAGAGGGAGTACAGCAGTACTTC
>-|TRBV7-3|TRBJ2-2|few
CASSPESLTGELFF
TGTGCCAGCAGCCCCGAGTCGTTAACCGGGGAGCTGTTTTTT
>-|TRBV7-2|TRBJ2-5|-
CASSLFSGKETQYF
TGTGCCAGCAGCTTATTTTCCGGGAAAGAGACCCAGTACTTC
>-|TRBV19|TRBJ2-1|few
CASTPRATWGDEQFF
TGTGCCAGTACCCCCCGGGCTACTTGGGGGGATGAGCAGTTCTTC
>TRBD1|TRBV7-2|TRBJ1-1|few
CASSQGGSMNTEAFF
TGTGCCAGCAGCCAGGGGGGTTCCATGAACACTGAAGCTTTCTTT
>-|TRBV2|TRBJ2-7|few
CASSEGGYEQYF
TGTGCCAGCAGTGAAGGGGGCTACGAGCAGTACTTC
>-|TRBV28|TRBJ2-6|-
CASSLATASGANVLTF
TGTGCCAGCAGTCTCGCGACAGCTTCTGGGGCCAACGTCCTGACTTTC
>-|TRBV7-9|TRBJ1-4|few
CASSQRTVNEKLFF
TGTGCCAGCAGCCAAAGGACAGTTAATGAAAAACTGTTTTTT
>-|TRBV10-3|TRBJ1-4|-
CATRGNEKLFF
TGTGCCACCAGGGGAAATGAAAAACTGTTTTTT
>-|TRBV6-5|TRBJ2-6|-
CASRSGFSGANVLTF
TGTGCCAGCAGGTCAGGGTTCTCTGGGGCCAACGTCCTGACTTTC
>-|TRBV19|TRBJ1-1|-
CASSGTGPRTEAFF
TGTGCCAGTAGTGGAACAGGGCCGAGGACTGAAGCTTTCTTT
>-|TRBV7-8|TRBJ2-3|-
CASTARRDPTDTQYF
TGTGCCAGCACCGCTAGGCGAGATCCCACAGATACGCAGTATTTT
>TRBD1|TRBV4-3|TRBJ2-7|-
CASSQEGGQYYEQYF
TGCGCCAGCAGCCAAGAAGGGGGACAGTACTACGAGCAGTACTTC
>TRBD1|TRBV29-1|TRBJ2-1|few
CSATLTGGGEQFF
TGCAGCGCAACGTTGACAGGGGGTGGTGAGCAGTTCTTC
>-|TRBV9|TRBJ2-7|few
CASSPRETSEQYF
TGTGCCAGCAGCCCGAGGGAGACAAGCGAGCAGTACTTC
>TRBD1|TRBV18|TRBJ2-7|-
CASSLRQGLYEQYF
TGTGCCAGCTCACTACGACAGGGCCTCTACGAGCAGTACTTC
>TRBD1|TRBV10-3|TRBJ1-1|once
CAISPRDRGAASEAFF
TGTGCCATCAGCCCAAGGGACAGAGGGGCAGCCTCTGAAGCTTTCTTT
>TRBD2|TRBV7-9|TRBJ2-3|-
CASSPRGLLTDTQYF
TGTGCCAGCAGCCCGCGGGGGTTACTCACAGATACGCAGTATTTT
>TRBD1|TRBV6-5|TRBJ1-1|-
CASSGQAFEAFF
TGTGCCAGCAGTGGACAGGCTTTTGAAGCTTTCTTT
>TRBD1|TRBV11-2|TRBJ1-5|-
CASSLEGQGANQPQHF
TGTGCCAGCAGCTTAGAGGGACAGGGGGCTAATCAGCCCCAGCATTTT
>TRBD1|TRBV6-5|TRBJ1-6|few
CASRGQGNSPLHF
TGTGCCAGCAGGGGACAGGGGAATTCACCCCTCCACTTT
>TRBD1|TRBV11-3|TRBJ2-1|-
CASSDRDEQFF
TGTGCCAGCAGCGACAGGGATGAGCAGTTCTTC
>-|TRBV30|TRBJ1-3|-
CAWSVASGNTIYF
TGTGCCTGGAGTGTGGCCTCTGGAAACACCATATATTTT
>TRBD1|TRBV5-1|TRBJ2-6|few
CASSFQDRVDGANVLTF
TGCGCCAGCAGCTTTCAGGACAGGGTAGACGGGGCCAACGTCCTGACTTTC
>-|TRBV4-3|TRBJ2-5|-
CASSQDFSETQYF
TGCGCCAGCAGCCAAGATTTTTCCGAGACCCAGTACTTC
>TRBD1|TRBV6-1|TRBJ1-4|few
CASSEGTVNEKLFF
TGTGCCAGCAGTGAGGGGACAGTCAATGAAAAACTGTTTTTT
>TRBD1|TRBV5-4|TRBJ2-3|few
CASSRQGAEDTQYF
TGTGCCAGCAGCCGACAGGGGGCGGAAGATACGCAGTATTTT
>TRBD2|TRBV2|TRBJ2-5|-
CASSGRGGEETQYF
TGTGCCAGCAGTGGGCGGGGGGGCGAGGAGACCCAGTACTTC
>-|TRBV30|TRBJ1-2|-
CAWSGMGMDGYTF
TGTGCCTGGAGTGGGATGGGAATGGATGGCTACACCTTC